The source of this T cell receptor beta chain is a study of shared clonotypes between healthy human individuals (dated by TCRdb to 2018 to 2020). Background on the whole study: The cohort comprised two women and three men aged 18 to 49 years. Per donor, three plates each were used for CD4 naive and CD4 memory, two for CD8 naive, and one for CD8 memory. To estimate repertoire size and how much clonotypes are shared between individuals, the study performed deep sequencing of blood TCR repertoires from roughly five healthy adults. To increase sequencing depth and limit assay-specific biases, different laboratories used diverse techniques to prepare libraries and sequence TCR repertoires. Between about 0.8 and 8.9 billion PBMCs per donor were obtained by leukapheresis.

Study-wide findings and limitations: Because the study included a small number of donors, the genetic and exposure-history diversity represented was limited. Incomplete sequencing was indicated by rarefaction of sorted-subset datasets, despite the large sequencing depth. Clonotypes shared by all four sorted-subset donors showed higher generation probabilities than non-shared clonotypes. Based on pairwise subsampling, the degree of clonotype sharing among donors was expected to be affected by sequencing depth. Estimated clonotype richness was generally larger for naive than for memory subsets. Across a handful of donors, roughly 5.4% of naive CD4, roughly 3.5% of naive CD8, approximately 2.5% of memory CD4, and around 0.4% of memory CD8 clonotypes were shared. Sampling was limited to blood, and TCR repertoires in tissue likely differ from TCR repertoires in blood.

Donors were healthy HIV-negative adults with no recently reported acute infections or vaccinations. All donors were Caucasian adults living in Nashville, Tennessee, USA. CD4+ T cells were enriched by magnetic negative selection; naive cells were then positively selected on CD45RA, and the negative fraction formed the memory subset. Blood was obtained by leukapheresis, after which PBMCs were separated by Ficoll-Histopaque density gradient centrifugation and cryopreserved in liquid nitrogen vapor phase. Purity and quantity of every magnetically sorted T cell population were checked by analytical flow cytometry. Each sorted fraction had its genomic DNA isolated and then quantified by UV absorbance on a Nanodrop 2000c. TCR CDR3 regions were amplified from genomic DNA by multiplex PCR using the deep immunoSEQ assay. Extracted genomic DNA from each cell subset was spread evenly across all wells of several immunoSEQ 96-well plates, with each plate serving as a replicate. Each replicate PCR for sorted subsets received around 200 ng genomic DNA, equal to about 30,000 T cell genomes. Purified libraries were quantified with a Qubit 3.0 fluorometer, sized on a Bioanalyzer 2100, and re-quantified with the KAPA Library Quantification kit. A separate single-read 150-cycle Illumina NextSeq 550 flow cell was used to sequence each immunoSEQ 96-well plate. As for the authors' bioinformatics: Because only junctional sequences without quality scores were contained in the immunoSEQ output, filtering matching that applied to full-length reads could not be performed. Sequences were annotated with PyIR, a Python wrapper for IgBLAST v1.9, and V/J genes and CDR3 were assigned using IMGT germline references. Reads were filtered out if the reads had weak V/J assignments (E-value above 1e-6), no CDR3, stop codons, out-of-frame junctions, or ambiguous translated residues. V3J clonotypes were defined as sequences sharing an identical inferred V gene, J gene, and CDR3 amino acid sequence. To compute the percentage overlap between repertoires, the number of shared unique clonotypes was divided by the size of the smaller repertoire. RTK rarefaction, the Chao1 estimator, and Recon v2.1 estimates of unobserved clonotypes were used to assess repertoire richness. Generation probabilities were computed with OLGA for all TCRbeta clonotypes obtained by the gDNA method from a handful of donors. TCRdb's version of the immuneACCESS table is confined to in-frame rearrangements and falls short of the full clone set. An unresolved V gene accounts for under half of the shortfall where checked; the remainder is of unknown origin. The D gene and trimming were derived from the DNA, and the V and J assignments and clone size from that table. Present in this sample are around 1.5 million clones, 98% of which were seen just once. The ten largest clones capture around 0.47% of the sample.

A word on this clone: No cognate antigen has been identified for it. Nothing much larger sits one base from this clone, and base qualities are not available.

V trim: 2 bases; J trim: 0 bases; unmatched bases: 6. From the cysteine through the phenylalanine, the CDR3 covers 16 amino acids. The only DNA kept is the CDR3, 48 bases in frame from the first base. The germline V gene encodes CDR1 MNHEY and CDR2 SVGAGI. The specimen was naive CD4+ T cells sorted from blood. What the cell subset or site label conveys for this sample: CD45RA+ positively selected. The V and J segments used are TRBV6-5 and TRBJ2-5, and 7 bases in between align with TRBD1. The receptor comes from a young man in good health. CDR3 reads: CASSYTRGQYQETQYF. The DNA sequence is TGTGCCAGCAGTTACACAAGGGGGCAATACCAAGAGACCCAGTACTTC.